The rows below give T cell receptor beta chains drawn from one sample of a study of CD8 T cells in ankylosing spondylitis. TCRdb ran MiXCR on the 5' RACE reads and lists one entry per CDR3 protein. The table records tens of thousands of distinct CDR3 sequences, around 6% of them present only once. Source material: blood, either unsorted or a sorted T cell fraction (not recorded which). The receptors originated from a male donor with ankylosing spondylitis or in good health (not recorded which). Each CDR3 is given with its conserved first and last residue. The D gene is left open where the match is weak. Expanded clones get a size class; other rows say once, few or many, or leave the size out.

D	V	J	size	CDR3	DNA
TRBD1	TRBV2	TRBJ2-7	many	CASIRDRVNEQYF	TGTGCCAGCATAAGGGACAGGGTCAACGAGCAGTACTTC
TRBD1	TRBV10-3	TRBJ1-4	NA	CAISETGGNEKLFF	TGTGCCATCAGCGAGACAGGGGGTAATGAAAAACTGTTTTTT
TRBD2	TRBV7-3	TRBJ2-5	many	CASSPSGGAPETQYF	TGTGCCAGCAGCCCTAGCGGGGGGGCCCCCGAGACCCAGTACTTC
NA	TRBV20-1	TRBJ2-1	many	CSARAGYNEQFF	TGCAGTGCTCGGGCGGGATACAATGAGCAGTTCTTC
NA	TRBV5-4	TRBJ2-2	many	CASSWIGETGELFF	TGTGCCAGCAGCTGGATCGGGGAGACCGGGGAGCTGTTTTTT
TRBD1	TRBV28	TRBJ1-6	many	CASSTAPGQGNSPLHF	TGTGCCAGCAGTACCGCACCGGGACAGGGGAATTCACCCCTTCACTTT
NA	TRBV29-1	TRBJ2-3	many	CSVEDGAGRYF	TGCAGCGTTGAAGATGGGGCAGGGCGATATTTT
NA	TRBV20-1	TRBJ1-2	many	CSAREYGYTF	TGCAGTGCTAGAGAGTATGGCTACACCTTC
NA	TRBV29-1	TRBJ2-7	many	CSALAGEGNYEQYF	TGCAGCGCTCTAGCAGGGGAAGGCAACTACGAGCAGTACTTC
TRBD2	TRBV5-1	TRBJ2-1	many	CASSFTSARHNEQFF	TGCGCCAGCAGCTTTACTAGCGCGCGCCACAATGAGCAGTTCTTC
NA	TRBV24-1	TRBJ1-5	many	CATSDRRRSNQPQHF	TGTGCCACCAGTGACCGTCGCCGATCTAATCAGCCCCAGCATTTT
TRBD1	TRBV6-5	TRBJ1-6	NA	CASSYRDRGDYNSPLHF	TGTGCCAGCAGTTACAGGGACAGGGGCGACTATAATTCACCCCTCCACTTT
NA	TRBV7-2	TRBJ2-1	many	CASSLRLGRGSEQFF	TGTGCCAGCAGCTTAAGACTGGGCCGGGGTAGTGAGCAGTTCTTC
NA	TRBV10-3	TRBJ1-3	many	CATTGTSGNTIYF	TGTGCCACTACAGGGACCTCTGGAAACACCATATATTTT
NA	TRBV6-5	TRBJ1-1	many	CASSFDRRGLGTEAFF	TGTGCCAGCAGTTTCGACCGGAGGGGGTTGGGCACTGAAGCTTTCTTT
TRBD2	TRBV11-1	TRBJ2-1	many	CASSLTGDLAGGSYNEQFF	TGTGCCAGCAGCCTAACCGGGGATCTGGCGGGGGGTTCCTACAATGAGCAGTTCTTC
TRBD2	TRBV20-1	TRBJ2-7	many	CSATAAGTIYEQYF	TGCAGTGCTACGGCCGCGGGGACTATCTACGAGCAGTACTTC
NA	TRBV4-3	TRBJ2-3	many	CASSQDPHHTSDTQYF	TGCGCCAGCAGCCAAGATCCGCACCATACATCAGATACGCAGTATTTT
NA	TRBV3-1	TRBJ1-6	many	CASSQGGAPLHF	TGTGCCAGCAGCCAAGGGGGAGCACCCCTCCACTTT
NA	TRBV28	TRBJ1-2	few	CASSIRGKENYGYTF	TGTGCCAGCAGTATTCGGGGGAAGGAGAACTATGGCTACACCTTC
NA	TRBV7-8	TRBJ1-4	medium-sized	CASSGRNEKLFF	TGTGCCAGCAGCGGGAGAAATGAAAAACTGTTTTTT
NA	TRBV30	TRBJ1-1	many	CASRLFANTEAFF	TGTGCCTCACGATTATTCGCGAACACTGAAGCTTTCTTT
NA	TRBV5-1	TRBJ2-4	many	CASSLATLARMGKNIQYF	TGCGCCAGCAGCTTGGCCACGTTAGCGAGGATGGGCAAAAACATTCAGTACTTC
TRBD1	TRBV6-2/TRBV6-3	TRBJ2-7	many	CASSRTPDRVYEQYF	TGTGCCAGCAGCCGCACCCCGGACAGGGTCTACGAGCAGTACTTC
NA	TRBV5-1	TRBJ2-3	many	CASSPPWTLTDTQYF	TGCGCCAGCAGCCCTCCCTGGACTCTCACAGATACGCAGTATTTT
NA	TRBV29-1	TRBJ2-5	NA	CSVAPGAAETQYF	TGCAGCGTTGCCCCGGGGGCGGCGGAGACCCAGTACTTC
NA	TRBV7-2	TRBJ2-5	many	CASSSRTGFQETQYF	TGTGCCAGCAGCTCGAGGACTGGTTTTCAAGAGACCCAGTACTTC
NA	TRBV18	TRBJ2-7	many	CASSLTTGRDYEQYF	TGTGCCAGCTCACTTACAACGGGACGGGACTACGAGCAGTACTTC
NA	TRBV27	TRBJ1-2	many	CASREGQLAYGYTF	TGTGCCAGCAGGGAAGGACAGCTTGCCTATGGCTACACCTTC
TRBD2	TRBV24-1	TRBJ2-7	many	CATSGGREVDEQYF	TGTGCCACCAGCGGGGGACGGGAGGTTGACGAGCAGTACTTC
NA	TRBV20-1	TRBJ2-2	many	CSARVRWGIEGGELFF	TGCAGTGCTAGAGTGAGATGGGGCATCGAGGGCGGGGAGCTGTTTTTT
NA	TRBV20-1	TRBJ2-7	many	CSAIGPGGWEQYF	TGCAGTGCTATCGGGCCTGGTGGATGGGAGCAGTACTTC
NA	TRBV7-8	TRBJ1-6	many	CASSLVGGSALHF	TGTGCCAGCAGCTTAGTAGGGGGTAGTGCCCTCCACTTT
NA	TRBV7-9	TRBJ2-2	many	CASSLGRGGGGTGELFF	TGTGCCAGCAGCTTAGGGAGAGGCGGCGGCGGCACCGGGGAGCTGTTTTTT
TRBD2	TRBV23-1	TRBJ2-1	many	CASSPVTSGSRDEQFF	TGCGCCAGCAGTCCCGTGACTAGCGGGAGCCGCGATGAGCAGTTCTTC
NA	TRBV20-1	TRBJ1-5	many	CSALKGSSNQPQHF	TGCAGTGCTCTAAAGGGGTCTAGCAATCAGCCCCAGCATTTT
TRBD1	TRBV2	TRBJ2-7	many	CASSDLKRQGWDEQYF	TGTGCCAGCAGCGACCTTAAGCGACAGGGTTGGGACGAGCAGTACTTC
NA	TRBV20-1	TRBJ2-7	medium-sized	CSAGRRDYEQYF	TGCAGTGCTGGGCGGCGCGACTACGAGCAGTACTTC
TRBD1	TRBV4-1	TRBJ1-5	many	CASSLLWTGTGNQPQHF	TGCGCCAGCAGCCTTCTATGGACCGGGACAGGGAATCAGCCCCAGCATTTT
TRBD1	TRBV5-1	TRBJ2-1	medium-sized	CASSRFAGTGGNEQFF	TGCGCCAGCAGCCGATTTGCCGGGACAGGGGGCAATGAGCAGTTCTTC
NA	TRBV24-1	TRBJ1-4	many	CATSDTRQLNEKLFF	TGTGCCACCAGTGACACCCGACAGCTAAATGAAAAACTGTTTTTT
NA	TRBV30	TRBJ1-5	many	CAWSVVRSAGSNQPQHF	TGTGCCTGGAGTGTTGTAAGGTCCGCAGGGAGCAATCAGCCCCAGCATTTT
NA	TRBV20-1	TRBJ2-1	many	CSGIWRRPGEQFF	TGCAGTGGTATCTGGCGGAGGCCAGGCGAGCAGTTCTTC
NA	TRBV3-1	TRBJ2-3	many	CASSTFSTDTQYF	TGTGCCAGCTCTACCTTCTCGACAGATACGCAGTATTTT
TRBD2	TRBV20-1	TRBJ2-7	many	CSAKTSGGLYEQYF	TGCAGTGCCAAAACTAGCGGGGGGTTGTACGAGCAGTACTTC